Listed here are 6 T cell receptor beta chains from one sample, sequenced in a study of T cell responses to AZD1222 COVID-19 vaccine. The assay was immunoSEQ multiplex PCR, and TCRdb's table has in-frame clones only and misses some. Among 65,000 to 80,000 clones listed, about 88% were seen once. The sequencing here drew on peripheral blood, taken 28 days after the second dose of the MenACWY control vaccine. The receptors originated from an adult who received the MenACWY meningococcal vaccine as a control.

The chain carries TRBV2 and TRBJ1-4; D perhaps matches TRBD1 (5 bases). The germline V gene has CDR1 SNHLY and CDR2 FYNNEI. CDR3 length: 16 amino acids. The V gene lost 5 bases and the J gene lost 7 bases, with 20 bases spanning the gap. CDR3 in DNA: TGTGCCAGCAGTCCCCCCCCAAAAGGGGCGGTTGAAAAACTGTTTTTT. It yields the protein CASSPPPKGAVEKLFF.

This sequence joins TRBV11-2 and TRBJ2-7; either TRBD1 or TRBD2 may supply D (5 bases each). Trimming took 3 bases from V and 4 from J, leaving 16 bases between them. Germline assignment: CDR1 SGHAT and CDR2 FQNNGV. The CDR3 has 15 residues. In DNA, the CDR3 is TGTGCCAGCAGCTTGATGGGGACCGGCCCTTACGAGCAGTACTTC. Its translation: CASSLMGTGPYEQYF.

This chain links TRBV24-1 with TRBJ2-2, with TRBD1 identical over 11 bases. The junction had 4 bases not matched to a gene; V was cut back by 3 bases and J by 5 bases. The CDR3 is made up of 16 amino acids. Germline V gives CDR1 KGHDR, CDR2 SFDVKD. The CDR3 protein is CATSDMGQGGTGELFF. CDR3 DNA: TGTGCCACCAGTGATATGGGACAGGGGGGGACCGGGGAGCTGTTTTTT.

V usage is TRBV28 and J usage is TRBJ1-6, with TRBD1 matching 9 bases. Germline V gene lookup returns CDR1 MDHEN and CDR2 SYDVKM. The V gene end was trimmed by 4 bases and the J gene end by 0 bases; junction bases not matched to a gene: 1. The CDR3 runs 16 residues. CDR3 DNA sequence: TGTGCCAGCAGTTACAGGGGGCTCTCCTATAATTCACCCCTCCACTTT. As protein: CASSYRGLSYNSPLHF.

J is TRBJ2-3 and V is TRBV11-2; 10 bases are shared with TRBD2. CDR3 size: 15 residues. Germline assignment: CDR1 SGHAT and CDR2 FQNNGV. V was clipped by 5 bases and J by 2 bases; unmatched bases: 4. CDR3: CASSPLAGHTDTQYF. For the CDR3, the DNA is TGTGCCAGCAGCCCACTAGCGGGACACACAGATACGCAGTATTTT.

J is TRBJ1-4 and V is TRBV28; 7 bases are a match to TRBD1. Germline loops: CDR1 MDHEN, CDR2 SYDVKM. This CDR3 contains 14 residues. V dropped 6 bases and J dropped 7; count of bases not matched to a gene: 8. CDR3 protein: CASRPQGRSEKLFF. In DNA form, the CDR3 reads TGTGCCAGCAGACCACAGGGGAGAAGTGAAAAACTGTTTTTT.